This TCR beta chain was observed in a study of immune reconstitution after stem cell transplant in scleroderma (dated by TCRdb to 2016 to 2017). Receptor amplification or capture employed RT-PCR. Sequencing instrument: Illumina MiSeq. The public reads were run again by TCRdb, first through fastp at Q25 and then through MiXCR, and only productive beta chains were kept. Every entry covers one CDR3 protein and lists the most common genes and DNA from its rows. The sample table records 1,400 to 1,500 distinct CDR3 sequences; 15% to 19% of these occur just once. Around 59% of the sample is in the top ten clones. CDR1 MGHRA and CDR2 YSYEKL are derived from the germline V gene. Counted from cysteine to phenylalanine, this CDR3 has 15 amino acids. The sequence is cut down to CDR3 DNA, 45 bases in frame from base 1. Cut back by 3 bases and 3 bases, the V and J ends lie 15 bases apart. Comment on this clonotype: Its antigen has not been determined. No base quality values were provided; no much bigger clone lies one nucleotide off.

The TCR comes from a female donor with systemic sclerosis. The biological material was taken before or after autologous hematopoietic stem cell transplantation (not recorded which). Recombination linked TRBV4-1 to TRBJ2-7, with the D assignment possibly TRBD1 or TRBD2, given 5 matching bases for each. In nucleotide form, the sequence is TGCGCCAGCAGCCAGGAGGACAAGGCCCGCTACGAGCAGTACTTC. It is translated as CASSQEDKARYEQYF.